These 2 T cell receptor beta chains came from one sample sequenced in a study of identical twins. TCRdb independently ran MiXCR on the 5' RACE reads; one entry per CDR3 protein. Of 700,000 or so distinct CDR3 sequences listed, 21% are singletons. These data also featured in a second study, about T cells expressing NK-cell markers.

Sequenced: PBMCs. The receptors shown here come from a woman between 18 and 30 years old in good health.

The chain combines TRBV27 with TRBJ2-5; D possibly matches TRBD1 or TRBD2 (5 bases each). CDR1 is MNHEY and CDR2 is SMNVEV in the germline V gene (reference sequence). The CDR3 spans 14 residues. V lost 9 bases and J lost 3, with 17 bases in between. The CDR3 nucleotides are TGTGCCAGTTGCCTCCGGGACCATAAAGAGACCCAGTACTTC. It is translated as CASCLRDHKETQYF.

The V gene is TRBV12-3 or TRBV12-4, the J gene TRBJ1-1; weak D call: TRBD1 (6 bases). The CDR3 consists of 14 residues. Trimming pared 8 bases from V and 0 bases from J, leaving 13 bases between. The DNA for the CDR3 is TGTGCCAGCCGGGGGCTGCTTATGAACACTGAAGCTTTCTTT. Its protein is CASRGLLMNTEAFF.